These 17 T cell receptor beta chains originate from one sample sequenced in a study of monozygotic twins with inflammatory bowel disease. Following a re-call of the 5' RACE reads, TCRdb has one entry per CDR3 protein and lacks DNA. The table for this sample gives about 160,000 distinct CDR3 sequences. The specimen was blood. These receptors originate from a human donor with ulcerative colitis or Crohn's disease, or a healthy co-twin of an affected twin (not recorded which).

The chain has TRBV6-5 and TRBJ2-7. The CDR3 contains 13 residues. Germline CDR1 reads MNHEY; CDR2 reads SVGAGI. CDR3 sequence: CASSTQAQAEQYF.

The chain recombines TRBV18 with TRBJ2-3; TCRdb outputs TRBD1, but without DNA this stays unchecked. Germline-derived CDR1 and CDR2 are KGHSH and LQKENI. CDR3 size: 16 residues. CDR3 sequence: CASSPPGQPSTDTQYF. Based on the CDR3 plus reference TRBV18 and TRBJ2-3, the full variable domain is NAGVMQNPRHLVRRRGQEARLRCSPMKGHSHVYWYRQLPEEGLKFMVYLQKENIIDESGMPKERFSAEFPKEGPSILRIQQVVRGDSAAYFCASSPPGQPSTDTQYFGPGTRLTVL.

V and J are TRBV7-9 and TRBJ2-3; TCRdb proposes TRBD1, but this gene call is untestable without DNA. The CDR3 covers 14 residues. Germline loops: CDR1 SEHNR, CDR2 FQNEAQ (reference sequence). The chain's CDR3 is CASNFQGSTDTQYF.

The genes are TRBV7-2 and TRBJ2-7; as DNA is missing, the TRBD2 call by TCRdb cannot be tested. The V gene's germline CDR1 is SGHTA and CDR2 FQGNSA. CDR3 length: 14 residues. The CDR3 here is CASRSTSGGEEQYF.

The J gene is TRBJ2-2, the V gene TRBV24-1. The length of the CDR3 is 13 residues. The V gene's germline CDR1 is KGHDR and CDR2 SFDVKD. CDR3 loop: CATSDTRTGELFF.

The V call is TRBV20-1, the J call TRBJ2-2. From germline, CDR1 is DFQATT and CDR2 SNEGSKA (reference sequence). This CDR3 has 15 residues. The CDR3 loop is CSASGLLANTGELFF.

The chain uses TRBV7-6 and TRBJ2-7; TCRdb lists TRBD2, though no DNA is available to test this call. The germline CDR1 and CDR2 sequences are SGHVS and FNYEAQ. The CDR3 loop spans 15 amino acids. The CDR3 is CASSLVSGSPYEQYF.

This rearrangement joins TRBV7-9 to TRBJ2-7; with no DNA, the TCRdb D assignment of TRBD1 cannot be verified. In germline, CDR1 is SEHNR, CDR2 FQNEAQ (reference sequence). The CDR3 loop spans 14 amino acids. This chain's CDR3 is CASSVQGRSYEQYF.

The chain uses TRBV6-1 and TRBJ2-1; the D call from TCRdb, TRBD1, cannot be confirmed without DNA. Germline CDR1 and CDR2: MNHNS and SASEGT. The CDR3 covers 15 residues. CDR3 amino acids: CATLSPGSFYNEQFF.

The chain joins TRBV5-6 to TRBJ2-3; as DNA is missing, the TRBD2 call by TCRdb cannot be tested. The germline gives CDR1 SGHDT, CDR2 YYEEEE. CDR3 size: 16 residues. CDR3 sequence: CASSLGLAGISDTQYF.

CDR3 residues: CASSPRQDYGYTF. J is TRBJ1-2 and V is TRBV18; lacking DNA, the TRBD1 call made by TCRdb goes unchecked. The CDR3 length is 13 residues. Per the germline V gene, CDR1 is KGHSH and CDR2 is LQKENI.

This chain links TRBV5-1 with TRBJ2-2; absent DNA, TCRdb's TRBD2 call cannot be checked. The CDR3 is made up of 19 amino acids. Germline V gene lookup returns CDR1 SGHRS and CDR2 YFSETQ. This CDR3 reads CASSPSPPTEIANTGELFF.

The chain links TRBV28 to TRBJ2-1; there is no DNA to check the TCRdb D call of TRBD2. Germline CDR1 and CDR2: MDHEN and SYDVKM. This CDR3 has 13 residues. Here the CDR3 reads CASSLPTRSEQFF.

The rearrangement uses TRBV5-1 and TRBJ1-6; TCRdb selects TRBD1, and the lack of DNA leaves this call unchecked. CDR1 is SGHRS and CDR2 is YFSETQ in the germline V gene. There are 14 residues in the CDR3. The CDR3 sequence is CASSLGQGNSPLHF.

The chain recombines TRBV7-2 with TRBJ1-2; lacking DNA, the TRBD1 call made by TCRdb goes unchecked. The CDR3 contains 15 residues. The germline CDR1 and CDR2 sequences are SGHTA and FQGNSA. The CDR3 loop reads CASSPLGRFNYGYTF.

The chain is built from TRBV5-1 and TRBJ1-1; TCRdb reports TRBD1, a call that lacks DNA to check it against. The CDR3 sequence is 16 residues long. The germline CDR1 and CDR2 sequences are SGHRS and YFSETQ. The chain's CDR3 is CASSPRLDSNLPEAFF.

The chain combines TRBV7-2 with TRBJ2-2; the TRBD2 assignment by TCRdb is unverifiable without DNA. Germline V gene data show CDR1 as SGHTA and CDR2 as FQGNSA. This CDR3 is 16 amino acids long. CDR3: CASSPRGVGGTGELFF.